This is a list of T cell receptor beta chains from one sample in a study of somatic mutations in cytotoxic T cells in rheumatoid arthritis. Sequenced by immunoSEQ multiplex PCR; TCRdb stores in-frame clones only, minus some. The table lists roughly 9,800 clones, roughly 80% of them singletons. The source material was CD8+ T cells sorted from blood. Receptors originate from a man in his forties or fifties in good health. CDR3s include the opening cysteine and the closing phenylalanine or tryptophan. The D gene is left open where the match is weak. Clone size, where shown, is once, few, many, or a class for clones that have expanded.

d_call: NA; j_call: TRBJ2-7; v_call: TRBV4-2; clone_size: NA; cdr3_aa: CASSQVSTGSYEQYF; cdr3_nt: TGTGCCAGCAGCCAAGTCTCAACGGGCTCCTACGAGCAGTACTTC
d_call: NA; j_call: TRBJ2-7; v_call: TRBV5-1; clone_size: NA; cdr3_aa: CASSLVTGTYEQYF; cdr3_nt: TGCGCCAGCAGCTTGGTCACAGGCACCTACGAGCAGTACTTC
d_call: NA; j_call: TRBJ2-1; v_call: TRBV6-1; clone_size: few; cdr3_aa: CASSEATLRLIDEQFF; cdr3_nt: TGTGCCAGCAGTGAAGCCACCCTGAGATTGATCGATGAGCAGTTCTTC
d_call: NA; j_call: TRBJ1-6; v_call: TRBV13; clone_size: NA; cdr3_aa: CASSFSQVVNNSPLHF; cdr3_nt: TGTGCCAGCAGCTTTAGTCAGGTGGTGAATAATTCACCCCTCCACTTT
d_call: TRBD2; j_call: TRBJ2-1; v_call: TRBV28; clone_size: NA; cdr3_aa: CASSLAGGSNEQFF; cdr3_nt: TGTGCCAGCAGTCTAGCGGGAGGGTCGAATGAGCAGTTCTTC
d_call: NA; j_call: TRBJ2-5; v_call: TRBV7-3; clone_size: NA; cdr3_aa: CASSLDTSRRETQYF; cdr3_nt: TGTGCCAGCAGCCTCGATACTAGCAGAAGGGAGACCCAGTACTTC
d_call: TRBD1; j_call: TRBJ2-5; v_call: TRBV9; clone_size: NA; cdr3_aa: CASSAGQGGTQYF; cdr3_nt: TGTGCCAGCAGCGCGGGACAGGGGGGGACCCAGTACTTC
d_call: NA; j_call: TRBJ1-1; v_call: TRBV2; clone_size: NA; cdr3_aa: CASPRQPNTEAFF; cdr3_nt: TGTGCCAGCCCGCGACAGCCGAACACTGAAGCTTTCTTT
d_call: NA; j_call: TRBJ2-7; v_call: TRBV2; clone_size: NA; cdr3_aa: CASSETQGRYEQYF; cdr3_nt: TGTGCCAGCAGTGAAACCCAGGGAAGGTACGAGCAGTACTTC
d_call: TRBD1; j_call: TRBJ1-2; v_call: TRBV30; clone_size: few; cdr3_aa: CAWSHRDRYLVWGYTF; cdr3_nt: TGTGCCTGGAGTCACCGGGACAGGTATCTCGTTTGGGGCTACACCTTC
d_call: TRBD2; j_call: TRBJ2-7; v_call: TRBV9; clone_size: NA; cdr3_aa: CASSPSGAYEQYF; cdr3_nt: TGTGCCAGCAGCCCTAGCGGGGCCTACGAGCAGTACTTC
d_call: TRBD2; j_call: TRBJ2-1; v_call: TRBV10-1; clone_size: NA; cdr3_aa: CASSYSGKGNEQFF; cdr3_nt: TGCGCCAGCAGTTACAGCGGGAAGGGGAATGAGCAGTTCTTC
d_call: TRBD1; j_call: TRBJ1-1; v_call: TRBV7-8; clone_size: NA; cdr3_aa: CASSLQGVNTEAFF; cdr3_nt: TGTGCCAGCAGCCTACAGGGGGTGAACACTGAAGCTTTCTTT